This TCR beta chain came from a study of T cell clonality in common variable immunodeficiency. This clone occurred many times. The antigen is not known. The CDR3 goes on 3 residues after the read ends, and that part is filled in from the germline J gene. Blood samples were heparinized, about 4.5 to 9 ml per donor. Whole-study findings and limits: Reportedly, TCR beta sequences from common variable immunodeficiency showed fewer deletions and N-nucleotide insertions.

The CDR3 length is 13 residues. V trimming: 5 bases; J trimming: 8 bases; junction bases outside the gene matches: 7. Germline V gives CDR1 DFQATT, CDR2 SNEGSKA (reference sequence). This table comes from immunoSEQ multiplex PCR, and its TCRdb copy is limited to in-frame clones, with some not included. This sample shows about 52,000 clones and no singletons; more than 1.5% rests with the ten largest. Input material: peripheral blood mononuclear cells. V gene TRBV20-1 combines with J gene TRBJ1-4, with 8 bases aligning to TRBD1. The clonotype was recovered from a person aged 18 to 70 in good health. The CDR3 bases that were read are TGCAGTGCTGCCCGACAGGGGTCCGAAAAA. Its translation is CSAARQGSEK. The entire CDR3 is CSAARQGSEKLFF.